This entry lists 10 T cell receptor beta chains sequenced from one sample in a study of vaccination effects on CD4 cells after COVID-19. Upon completion of around ten days in culture, CD4+ T cells were isolated. Vaccine administered to participants consisted of two doses of either BNT162b2 or mRNA-1273. Antigens for these TCRs are unknown. TCRdb's table, derived via immunoSEQ multiplex PCR, lists solely in-frame clones and lacks some. The sample yields tens of thousands of clones, around 69% seen once. The starting material was CD4+ T cells from PBMCs cultured without peptide, obtained after COVID-19 vaccination. These TCRs come from a human donor who received a COVID-19 vaccine.

This chain joins TRBV11-2 and TRBJ2-2; a weak D match, TRBD1 (5 bases). The V and J ends lost 2 bases and 2 bases respectively, with 15 bases between them. The CDR3 length is 17 residues. The germline gives CDR1 SGHAT, CDR2 FQNNGV. The CDR3 spells CASSLRPTDRNTGELFF. DNA for the CDR3: TGTGCCAGCAGCTTACGTCCGACAGATCGAAACACCGGGGAGCTGTTTTTT.

The V gene is TRBV29-1, the J gene TRBJ1-2; D is possibly TRBD1 (6 bases). Germline V gives CDR1 SQVTM, CDR2 ANQGSEA. The CDR3 is 16 residues long. The germline V and J ends were trimmed by 2 bases and 5 bases, with 21 bases remaining between them. The CDR3 sequence is CSVEYVEAHRAYGYTF. CDR3 DNA sequence: TGCAGCGTTGAATATGTAGAGGCACACAGGGCGTATGGCTACACCTTC.

The table lists this clone with a few counts. V and J are TRBV10-3 and TRBJ1-2; tentatively, D is TRBD1 (5 bases). V was shortened by 6 bases and J by 7 bases, with 18 bases between the two germline ends. CDR1 is ENHRY and CDR2 is SYGVKD in the germline V gene. This CDR3 is 14 amino acids long. The CDR3 reads CAISKQDLPGGYTF. CDR3 nucleotides: TGTGCCATCAGCAAACAGGATCTGCCGGGTGGCTACACCTTC.

The J gene is TRBJ1-2, the V gene TRBV5-1, with 9 positions matching TRBD1. The germline CDR1 and CDR2 sequences are SGHRS and YFSETQ. The length of the CDR3 is 15 residues. The V gene end was trimmed by 4 bases and the J gene end by 2 bases; junction bases not matched to a gene: 6. This chain's CDR3 is CASSNQDRGNYGYTF. CDR3 bases: TGCGCCAGCAGCAATCAGGACAGGGGCAACTATGGCTACACCTTC. Combining the CDR3 with reference TRBV5-1 and TRBJ1-2 gives the whole variable domain KAGVTQTPRYLIKTRGQQVTLSCSPISGHRSVSWYQQTPGQGLQFLFEYFSETQRNKGNFPGRFSGRQFSNSRSEMNVSTLELGDSALYLCASSNQDRGNYGYTFGSGTRLTVV.

This rearrangement joins TRBV6-5 to TRBJ1-2; TRBD1 matches at 7 bases. The CDR3 contains 14 residues. J was trimmed by 6 bases and V by 2 bases; bases with no gene match: 6. The germline V gene has CDR1 MNHEY and CDR2 SVGAGI. The CDR3 nucleotides are TGTGCCAGCAGTTACCGGGAGGGGGCCGATGGCTACACCTTC. Translated: CASSYREGADGYTF.

The chain links TRBV27 to TRBJ2-5; 8 bases agree with TRBD2. The germline gives CDR1 MNHEY, CDR2 SMNVEV (reference sequence). With V trimmed by 8 bases and J by 6 bases, 8 bases remained unmatched. The CDR3 is made up of 13 amino acids. The CDR3 DNA reads as TGTGCCAGCGGGGCGGGGGGCGCACAGACCCAGTACTTC. Protein: CASGAGGAQTQYF.

This clone was recorded a few times. In DNA, the CDR3 is TGTGCCAGCAGCTTAGTGGACACCTTCTATGGCTACACCTTC. Residues: CASSLVDTFYGYTF. The V and J genes are TRBV11-2 and TRBJ1-2; weak D call: TRBD1 (5 bases). V lost 1 base, J lost 4 bases, and 10 bases lay in between. The CDR3 loop spans 14 amino acids. Germline V lookup: CDR1 SGHAT, CDR2 FQNNGV.

This sequence joins TRBV3-1 (or the pseudogene TRBV3-2) and TRBJ2-3; no clear D. V lost 4 bases to trimming and J lost 8 bases, with 13 bases between them. This CDR3 comprises 13 residues. The germline V gene has CDR1 LGHDT and CDR2 YNNKEL (reference sequence). CDR3 amino acids: CASSPATPGTQYF. The CDR3, as DNA: TGTGCCAGCAGCCCCGCGACCCCTGGTACGCAGTATTTT.

This clone turned up a few times. This chain joins TRBV6-2 or TRBV6-3 and TRBJ2-7; the D is unclear. V gave up 4 bases and J gave up 4 bases, with 14 bases separating them. CDR3 size: 14 residues. From germline, CDR1 is MNHEY and CDR2 SVGEGT. CDR3 loop: CASSFRLTQYEQYV. In DNA, the CDR3 is TGTGCCAGCAGTTTCAGACTGACCCAATACGAGCAGTACGTC.

V and J are TRBV19 and TRBJ1-5; 7 bases align to TRBD1. The germline CDR1 and CDR2 sequences are LNHDA and SQIVND (reference sequence). The CDR3 sequence is 18 residues long. Germline trimming cut 0 bases from V and 3 bases from J; bases unmatched to any gene: 11. The CDR3 sequence: CASSIDSPTGSPNQPQHF. For the CDR3, the DNA is TGTGCCAGTAGTATAGATTCTCCGACAGGGAGCCCCAATCAGCCCCAGCATTTT. Using reference TRBV19 and TRBJ1-5 for the parts outside the CDR3, the full variable domain is DGGITQSPKYLFRKEGQNVTLSCEQNLNHDAMYWYRQDPGQGLRLIYYSQIVNDFQKGDIAEGYSVSREKKESFPLTVTSAQKNPTAFYLCASSIDSPTGSPNQPQHFGDGTRLSIL.